This TCR beta chain was observed in a study of shared clonotypes between healthy human individuals. Turning to the study itself: Those who served as donors were a couple of women and a few men between the ages of 18 and 49.

The study ran the assay at deep level. The repertoire was sequenced with immunoSEQ multiplex PCR; TCRdb's copy has only in-frame clones and lacks some. The data contain 2 million to 2.5 million clones, 95% of them singletons. As for this clone: Its target is not known.

Study-level findings and limits: Clonotypes that were shared across a handful of donors made up roughly 5.2% of naive CD4 clonotypes. Generation probability values for non-shared clonotypes were lower than those for clonotypes shared by all four donors.

The CDR3 loop spans 14 amino acids. Germline V CDR1 and CDR2: SGHNT, YYREEE (reference sequence). V lost 4 bases, J lost 4 bases, and 12 bases lay in between. The V gene is TRBV5-4, the J gene TRBJ2-4; possible D gene TRBD2, 7 bases. This sequence originates from a man between 18 and 29 years old in good health. Sequencing was carried out using naive CD4+ T cells sorted from blood. The subset denotes: CD45RA+ positively selected. DNA for the CDR3: TGTGCCAGCAGCCATAGGGGGGGAAAAAACATTCAGTACTTC. It translates to CASSHRGGKNIQYF.